Following are 8 T cell receptor beta chains from one sample sequenced in a study of CXCR3-negative and CXCR3-positive naive CD8 T cells. General observations from the study: Relative to CXCR3-negative naive cells, CXCR3-positive naive cells had more hydrophobic TRB CDR3s.

For these TCRs, the target antigens are not known. In preparing the TRB cDNA libraries, 5' RACE with UMI labels was used. TCRdb derives one entry per CDR3 protein from the 5' RACE reads, leaving out DNA. The sample includes about 89,000 distinct CDR3 sequences. The sample was naive CXCR3+ CD8+ T cells from blood. The subset denotes: CD45RO-CCR7+CD27+CD95- naive CD8+ T cells expressing CXCR3 (TNR3+). The receptor set was obtained from a human donor in good health. Some clones in this sample may be carry-over from other donors' samples.

CDR3 in amino acids: CASSQDSVPREAFF. V is TRBV14 and J is TRBJ1-1; TCRdb picks TRBD1, but there is no DNA to check that call. The CDR3 runs 14 residues. CDR1 is SGHDN, CDR2 FVKESK, per germline.

This chain joins TRBV13 and TRBJ2-3; the TCRdb call, TRBD1, lacks DNA for checking. This CDR3 is built from 18 residues. CDR1 and CDR2 from the germline V gene are PRHDT and FYEKMQ (reference sequence). The CDR3 reads CASSDTRDSPDFMHTQYF.

The J gene is TRBJ2-7, the V gene TRBV4-1. CDR3 length equals 13 residues. CDR1 and CDR2 from the germline V gene are MGHRA and YSYEKL. The CDR3 loop reads CASSQYRSYEQYF.

The chain employs TRBV7-2 and TRBJ1-1; TCRdb reports TRBD1, a call that lacks DNA to check it against. CDR3 length equals 14 residues. Germline loops: CDR1 SGHTA, CDR2 FQGNSA. CDR3 protein: CASSSPLRVPEAFF.

The V and J genes are TRBV11-2 and TRBJ2-7; no DNA is available, so the TRBD1 call from TCRdb remains unchecked. The CDR3 totals 15 residues. Germline CDR1 is SGHAT and CDR2 is FQNNGV. The CDR3 reads CASSQIRTRRNGQYF.

The gene calls are TRBV20-1 and TRBJ2-7; the TRBD2 assignment by TCRdb is unverifiable without DNA. CDR3 length: 18 residues. The germline gives CDR1 DFQATT, CDR2 SNEGSKA (reference sequence). The CDR3 region is CSATGSVGTSGSVYEQYF.

V gene TRBV7-2 combines with J gene TRBJ2-7; checking the TCRdb D call of TRBD2 is not possible without DNA. Germline CDR1 reads SGHTA; CDR2 reads FQGNSA. CDR3 length equals 14 residues. The CDR3 is CASSSMVAAYEQYF.

CDR3 region: CASSSRDFNYNEQFF. The rearrangement links TRBV5-1 to TRBJ2-1; TCRdb outputs TRBD2, but without DNA this stays unchecked. The CDR3 totals 15 residues. Germline values: CDR1 SGHRS, CDR2 YFSETQ.